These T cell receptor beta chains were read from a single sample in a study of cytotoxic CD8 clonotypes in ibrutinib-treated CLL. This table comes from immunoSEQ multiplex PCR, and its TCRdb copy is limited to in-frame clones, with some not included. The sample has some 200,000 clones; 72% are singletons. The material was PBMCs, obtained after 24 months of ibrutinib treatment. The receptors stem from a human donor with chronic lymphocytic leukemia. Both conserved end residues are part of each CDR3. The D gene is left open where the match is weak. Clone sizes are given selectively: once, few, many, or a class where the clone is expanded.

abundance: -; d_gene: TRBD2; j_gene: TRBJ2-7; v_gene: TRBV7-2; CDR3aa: CASSLASGNSYEQYF; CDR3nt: TGTGCCAGCAGCTTAGCAAGCGGGAACTCCTACGAGCAGTACTTC
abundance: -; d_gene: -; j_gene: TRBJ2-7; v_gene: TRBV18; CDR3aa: CASSPAVNSEQYF; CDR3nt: TGTGCCAGCTCACCAGCCGTGAATTCCGAGCAGTACTTC
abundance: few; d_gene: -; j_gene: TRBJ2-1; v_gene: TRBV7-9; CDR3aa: CASSLGIRGEQFF; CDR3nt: TGTGCCAGCAGCTTAGGGATTAGGGGTGAGCAGTTCTTC
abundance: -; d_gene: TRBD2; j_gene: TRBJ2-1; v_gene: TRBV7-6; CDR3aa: CASSLDILLAGNNEQFF; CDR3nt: TGTGCCAGCAGCTTAGATATTTTACTAGCGGGAAACAATGAGCAGTTCTTC
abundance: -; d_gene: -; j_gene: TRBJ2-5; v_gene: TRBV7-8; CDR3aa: CASSLVLQPYQETQYF; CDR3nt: TGTGCCAGCAGCTTAGTTTTGCAGCCGTACCAAGAGACCCAGTACTTC
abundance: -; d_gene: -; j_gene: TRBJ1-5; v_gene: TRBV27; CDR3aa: CASSRAGYQPQHF; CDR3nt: TGTGCCAGCAGTCGTGCCGGGTATCAGCCCCAGCATTTT
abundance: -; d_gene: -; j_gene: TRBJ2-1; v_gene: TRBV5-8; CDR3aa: CASPLRGSAGNEQFF; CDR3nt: TGTGCCAGCCCCCTTCGAGGGAGCGCTGGGAATGAGCAGTTCTTC
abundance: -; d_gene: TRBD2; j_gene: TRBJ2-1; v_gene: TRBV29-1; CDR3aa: CSVGTSGRNEQFF; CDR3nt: TGCAGCGTAGGGACTAGCGGGAGGAATGAGCAGTTCTTC
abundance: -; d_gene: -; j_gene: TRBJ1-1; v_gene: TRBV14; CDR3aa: CASSQDGGEAFF; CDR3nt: TGTGCCAGCAGCCAAGATGGGGGAGAAGCTTTCTTT
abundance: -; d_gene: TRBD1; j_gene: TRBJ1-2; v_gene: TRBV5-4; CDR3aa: CASSFDRGGNYGYTF; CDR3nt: TGTGCCAGCAGCTTCGACAGGGGCGGAAACTATGGCTACACCTTC
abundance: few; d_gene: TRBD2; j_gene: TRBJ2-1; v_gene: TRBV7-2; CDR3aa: CASSLAGSGYNEQFF; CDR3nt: TGTGCCAGCAGCTTAGCGGGTAGCGGGTACAATGAGCAGTTCTTC
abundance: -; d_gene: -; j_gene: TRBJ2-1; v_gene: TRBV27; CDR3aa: CASWDLWGNEQFF; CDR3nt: TGTGCCAGCTGGGATCTCTGGGGCAATGAGCAGTTCTTC
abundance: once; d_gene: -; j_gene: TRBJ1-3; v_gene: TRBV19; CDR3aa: CASSILGLGNTIYF; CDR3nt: TGTGCCAGTAGTATTTTGGGGCTCGGAAACACCATATATTTT
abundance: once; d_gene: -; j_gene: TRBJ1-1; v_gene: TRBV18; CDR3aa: CASSPLASNTEAFF; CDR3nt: TGTGCCAGCTCACCGCTAGCCTCAAACACTGAAGCTTTCTTT
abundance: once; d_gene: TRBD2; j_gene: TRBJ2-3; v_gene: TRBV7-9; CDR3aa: CASRAGASTDTQYF; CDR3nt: TGTGCCAGTAGGGCGGGAGCTAGCACAGATACGCAGTATTTT
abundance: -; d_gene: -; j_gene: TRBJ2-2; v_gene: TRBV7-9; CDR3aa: CASSFRTVGGAGELFF; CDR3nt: TGTGCCAGCAGCTTCCGCACCGTGGGGGGCGCCGGGGAGCTGTTTTTT
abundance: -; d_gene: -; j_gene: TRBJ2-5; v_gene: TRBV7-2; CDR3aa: CASSLSGTQETQYF; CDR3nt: TGTGCCAGCAGCTTATCCGGGACTCAAGAGACCCAGTACTTC
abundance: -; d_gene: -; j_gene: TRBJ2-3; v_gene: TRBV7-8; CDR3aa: CASSRGTVSTDTQYF; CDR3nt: TGTGCCAGCAGCCGGGGGACAGTTAGCACAGATACGCAGTATTTT
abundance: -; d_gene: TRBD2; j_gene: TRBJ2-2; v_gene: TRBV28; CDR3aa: CASSFTSGRGTGELFF; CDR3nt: TGTGCCAGCAGTTTTACTAGCGGGAGAGGCACCGGGGAGCTGTTTTTT
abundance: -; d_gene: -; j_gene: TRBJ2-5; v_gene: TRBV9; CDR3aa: CASSVGPGQQETQYF; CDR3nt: TGTGCCAGCAGCGTAGGCCCGGGACAACAAGAGACCCAGTACTTC
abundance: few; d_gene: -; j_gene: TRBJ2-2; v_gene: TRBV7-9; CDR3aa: CASSLGARGTGELFF; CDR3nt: TGTGCCAGCAGCTTGGGGGCAAGGGGCACCGGGGAGCTGTTTTTT
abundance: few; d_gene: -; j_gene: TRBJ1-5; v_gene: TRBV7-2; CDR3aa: CASSLYLNQPQHF; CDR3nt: TGTGCCAGCAGCTTATACCTCAATCAGCCCCAGCATTTT
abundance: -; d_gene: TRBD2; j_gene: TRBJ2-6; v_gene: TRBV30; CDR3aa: CAWDRGLAGGLRSGANVLTF; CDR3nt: TGTGCCTGGGACAGAGGACTAGCGGGAGGGCTACGCTCTGGGGCCAACGTCCTGACTTTC
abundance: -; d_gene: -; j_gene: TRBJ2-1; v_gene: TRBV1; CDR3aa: CTTSAAPHPSHNEQFF; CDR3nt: TGCACCACCTCAGCGGCCCCGCATCCGTCCCACAATGAGCAGTTCTTC
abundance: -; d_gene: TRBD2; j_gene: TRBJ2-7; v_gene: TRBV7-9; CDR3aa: CASSSAGGSEQYF; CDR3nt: TGTGCCAGCAGTTCAGCGGGAGGGTCCGAGCAGTACTTC
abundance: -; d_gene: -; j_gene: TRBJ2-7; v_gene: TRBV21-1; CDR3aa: CASSEAGHSYEQYF; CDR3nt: TGTGCCAGCAGCGAAGCGGGACACTCTTACGAGCAGTACTTC
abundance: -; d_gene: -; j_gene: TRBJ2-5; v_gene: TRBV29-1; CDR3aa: CSTRITGLETQYF; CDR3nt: TGCAGCACCCGAATTACAGGTTTAGAGACCCAGTACTTC
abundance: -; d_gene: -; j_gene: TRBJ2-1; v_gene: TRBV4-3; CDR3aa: CASSQGRGLFNYNEQFF; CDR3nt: TGCGCCAGCAGCCAAGGAAGGGGATTGTTCAATTACAATGAGCAGTTCTTC
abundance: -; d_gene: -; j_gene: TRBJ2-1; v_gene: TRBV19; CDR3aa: CASSINSGSYNEQFF; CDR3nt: TGTGCCAGTAGTATTAATAGCGGCTCCTACAATGAGCAGTTCTTC
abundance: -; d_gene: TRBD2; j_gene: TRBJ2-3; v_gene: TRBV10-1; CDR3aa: CASSSRSGRALADTQYF; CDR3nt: TGCGCCAGCAGCTCGAGGAGCGGGAGGGCCCTTGCAGATACGCAGTATTTT
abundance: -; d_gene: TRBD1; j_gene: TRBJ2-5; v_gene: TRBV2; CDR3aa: CASSRDRDETQYF; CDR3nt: TGTGCCAGCAGCCGGGACAGGGATGAGACCCAGTACTTC